This TCR beta chain was identified in a study of shared clonotypes between healthy human individuals. Study observations and caveats: Rarefaction showed that sequencing of sorted subsets was incomplete (despite large depth). Larger estimated richness was generally seen in naive subsets than in memory subsets.

Clones were sequenced by immunoSEQ multiplex PCR, and TCRdb holds only the in-frame ones, with some missing. The table records some 1,600,000 clones, approximately 98% of them present only once. Points on this clone: No antigen is known for it.

In the CD4+ fraction, cells were divided into CD45RA+ naive and CD45RA-negative memory subsets. The ends were cut back, 3 bases at V and 1 base at J, with 10 bases in the middle. This CDR3 has 15 amino acids. Germline assignment: CDR1 SGHRS and CDR2 YFSETQ. This receptor was taken from a man aged 25 to 40 in good health. The source material was naive CD4+ T cells sorted from blood. Regarding subset: CD45RA+ positively selected. V usage is TRBV5-1 and J usage is TRBJ2-2; D unclear. Here the CDR3 reads CASSYVPVNTGELFF. CDR3 nucleotides: TGCGCCAGCAGCTATGTGCCGGTGAACACCGGGGAGCTGTTTTTT.